This TCR beta chain was recorded in a study of neurological immune-mediated disorders. The study, taken as a whole, reports: Expanded clones shared no identical CDR3 amino acid sequences across subjects, which suggested private TCR-beta repertoires in all groups.

Time point defined: longitudinal time-point 1 (baseline). Template-switch 5'RACE cDNA synthesis added a 10-nucleotide unique molecular identifier. TCRdb called the 5' RACE reads again in MiXCR, with one record for every CDR3 protein. The sample shows some 60,000 distinct CDR3 sequences, 9.5% to 12% of them seen only once. Ten or more counts support this clonotype. As yet, its antigen is unknown. The sample taken for sequencing was PBMCs. The receptor comes from a male donor with HTLV-1-associated myelopathy (HAM/TSP).

CDR3 nucleotides: TGTGCCAGCAGCGCCCCAGGGGGTGGCGAGACCCAGTACTTC. It translates to CASSAPGGGETQYF. V gene TRBV9 combines with J gene TRBJ2-5; 7 bases are shared with TRBD1. Germline V lookup: CDR1 SGDLS, CDR2 YYNGEE. The CDR3 is 14 residues long. V lost 3 bases to trimming and J lost 5 bases; unmatched junction nucleotides: 7. Based on the CDR3 plus reference TRBV9 and TRBJ2-5, the full variable domain is DSGVTQTPKHLITATGQRVTLRCSPRSGDLSVYWYQQSLDQGLQFLIQYYNGEERAKGNILERFSAQQFPDLHSELNLSSLELGDSALYFCASSAPGGGETQYFGPGTRLLVL.